The T cell receptor (beta chain) under discussion was sequenced for a study of neurological immune-mediated disorders. Study results and caveats: None of the CDR3 amino acid sequences of expanded clones were shared across subjects, and this suggested private repertoires in all groups.

The team produced cDNA through 5'RACE using 10-nucleotide random UMIs. TCRdb reprocessed the 5' RACE reads with MiXCR, giving one entry per CDR3 protein. The table has over 65,000 distinct CDR3 sequences, about 9.5% seen once; the top ten hold 1.5% to 2%. This clonotype was recorded many times. Its specificity is unknown. CDR1 and CDR2 from the germline V gene are LGHDT and YNNKEL (reference sequence). This CDR3 region has 12 residues. Trimming cost V 2 bases and J 8 bases, with 6 bases left between them. 2 million unsorted PBMCs were stored in RNAlater at -80 °C before RNA extraction. The clonotype originates from a man aged 45-65 years in good health. This rearrangement joins TRBV3-1 to TRBJ2-2; D uncertain. Input material: PBMCs. CDR3 sequence reads: CASSQSGGELFF. As DNA, the CDR3 is TGTGCCAGCAGCCAATCGGGTGGGGAGCTGTTTTTT. Full variable domain (outside the CDR3, taken from reference TRBV3-1 and TRBJ2-2): DTAVSQTPKYLVTQMGNDKSIKCEQNLGHDTMYWYKQDSKKFLKIMFSYNNKELIINETVPNRFSPKSPDKAHLNLHINSLELGDSAVYFCASSQSGGELFFGEGSRLTVL.